This entry lists 20 T cell receptor beta chains sequenced from one sample in a study of cytomegalovirus exposure and HLA in healthy donors. The repertoire was sequenced with immunoSEQ multiplex PCR; TCRdb's copy has only in-frame clones and lacks some. The table has roughly 82,000 clones, 85% to 95% seen once. The source material was PBMCs. The receptors were sampled from a man aged 18 to 29 in good health and CMV-seronegative.

CDR3 sequence reads: CASSLEPINLAGTDTQYF. The CDR3 DNA is TGCGCCAGCAGCTTGGAGCCAATAAATCTAGCAGGCACAGATACGCAGTATTTT. The chain has TRBV5-1 and TRBJ2-3, with a tentative D call TRBD2 (5 bases). The V and J ends lost 0 bases and 1 base respectively, with 18 bases between them. CDR3 length equals 18 residues. CDR1 and CDR2 (germline): SGHRS, YFSETQ.

The chain couples TRBV7-9 to TRBJ1-2, with D perhaps matching TRBD1 (5 bases). Germline values: CDR1 SEHNR, CDR2 FQNEAQ (reference sequence). This CDR3 is 15 amino acids long. V was trimmed by 1 base and J by 3 bases, leaving 12 bases between them. CDR3 coding DNA: TGTGCCAGCAGCTTAGGACAGCTCCTGGACTATGGCTACACCTTC. This encodes CASSLGQLLDYGYTF.

This chain connects TRBV18 to TRBJ1-1, with a weak D call TRBD1 (5 bases). Germline values: CDR1 KGHSH, CDR2 LQKENI. V lost 3 bases to trimming and J lost 5 bases, with 13 bases between them. The CDR3 length is 14 residues. The CDR3 here is CASSPERGRTEAFF. CDR3 DNA: TGTGCCAGCTCACCTGAAAGGGGTAGGACTGAAGCTTTCTTT.

This chain links TRBV4-1 with TRBJ1-4, with D maybe TRBD1 (5 bases). The CDR3 consists of 19 residues. Germline values: CDR1 MGHRA, CDR2 YSYEKL. Trimming stripped 4 bases from V and 7 bases from J, with 28 bases between. CDR3 nucleotide sequence: TGCGCCAGCAGCCTGGGAGGGAGTACCTTAGAGGGGTGGATTGAAAAACTGTTTTTT. Its translation: CASSLGGSTLEGWIEKLFF.

This sequence joins TRBV11-2 and TRBJ2-3, with 12 bases identical to TRBD2. CDR1 SGHAT and CDR2 FQNNGV come from the germline V gene. The J segment lost 3 bases and the V segment lost 3 bases, leaving 7 bases of the junction unmatched. The CDR3 is 17 amino acids. The CDR3 sequence: CASSFDPGLAGTDTQYF. CDR3 DNA: TGTGCCAGCAGCTTCGACCCTGGACTAGCGGGGACAGATACGCAGTATTTT. Drawing the rest from reference TRBV11-2 and TRBJ2-3, the complete variable domain is EAGVAQSPRYKIIEKRQSVAFWCNPISGHATLYWYQQILGQGPKLLIQFQNNGVVDDSQLPKDRFSAERLKGVDSTLKIQPAKLEDSAVYLCASSFDPGLAGTDTQYFGPGTRLTVL.

The chain employs TRBV5-1 and TRBJ2-2, with a weak D call TRBD2 (6 bases). The CDR3 is 16 residues long. V shed 4 bases and J shed 2 bases, with 15 bases lying between them. CDR1 is SGHRS, CDR2 YFSETQ, per germline. The CDR3 spells CASSERSGGNTGELFF. The CDR3 region has the DNA TGCGCCAGCAGCGAACGTAGCGGAGGAAACACCGGGGAGCTGTTTTTT.

This clone appeared a single time. The rearrangement links TRBV9 to TRBJ2-2; 7 positions match TRBD2. J lost 7 bases, V lost 0 bases, and 9 bases had no gene match. Germline CDR1 reads SGDLS; CDR2 reads YYNGEE. The CDR3 has 16 residues. CDR3 sequence: CASSVGGRVAGGELFF. As DNA, the CDR3 is TGTGCCAGCAGCGTAGGGGGACGAGTAGCGGGCGGGGAGCTGTTTTTT.

This clone was detected once. The chain carries TRBV12-5 and TRBJ1-2, with 11 bases fitting TRBD1. CDR3 length: 14 amino acids. CDR1 LGHNT and CDR2 FRNRAP come from the germline V gene. Trimming at V came to 7 bases and at J to 8 bases, leaving 9 bases not matched to a gene. The CDR3 is CASASGQGASGYTF. CDR3 coding DNA: TGTGCTAGTGCCAGTGGACAGGGGGCGAGCGGCTACACCTTC.

The rearrangement links TRBV7-2 to TRBJ2-7, with 9 bases lining up with TRBD2. CDR1 and CDR2 (germline): SGHTA, FQGNSA. The ends lost 0 bases at V and 4 bases at J; junction bases unmatched: 4. The CDR3 consists of 15 residues. The DNA of the CDR3 is TGTGCCAGCAGCTTAGCCCTAGCGGGGAATTACGAGCAGTACTTC. Encoded protein: CASSLALAGNYEQYF.

V gene TRBV27 combines with J gene TRBJ2-7; tentatively, D is TRBD1 (6 bases). CDR1 is MNHEY, CDR2 SMNVEV, per germline (reference sequence). V lost 1 base and J 3 bases, leaving 22 bases between the germline ends. The CDR3 has 18 amino acids. This CDR3 reads CASSLFTPGDSGHYEQYF. The CDR3 DNA follows: TGTGCCAGCAGTTTATTCACCCCAGGGGATTCGGGCCACTACGAGCAGTACTTC.

This chain connects TRBV6-1 to TRBJ1-2; possibly TRBD1 for D (6 bases). The CDR3 totals 14 residues. Germline loops: CDR1 MNHNS, CDR2 SASEGT. Between the trimmed V and J ends, which lost 3 bases and 11 bases, there was a span of 19 bases. Here the CDR3 reads CASSESGTRSRYTF. CDR3 DNA sequence: TGTGCCAGCAGTGAGTCCGGGACACGTTCCAGGTACACCTTC.

V gene TRBV6-6 combines with J gene TRBJ2-2; 8 bases agree with TRBD1. This CDR3 spans 14 amino acids. Trimming cost V 8 bases and J 3 bases; bases outside gene matches: 5. Germline-derived CDR1 and CDR2 are MNHNY and SVGAGI (reference sequence). The CDR3 loop reads CASLDRDDTGELFF. The CDR3, as DNA: TGTGCCAGCCTGGACAGGGATGACACCGGGGAGCTGTTTTTT.

In this sample, this clone turned up once. V gene TRBV5-5 combines with J gene TRBJ1-5; the D gene is possibly TRBD1 (5 bases). Germline V gives CDR1 SGHKS, CDR2 YYEKEE (reference sequence). Trimming removed 7 bases at V and 0 bases at J, with 11 bases between. This CDR3 is 14 amino acids long. CDR3 coding DNA: TGTGCCAGCCGTGACAGATATAGCAATCAGCCCCAGCATTTT. Protein product: CASRDRYSNQPQHF.

The chain couples TRBV27 to TRBJ1-2; unclear D gene. The CDR3 sequence is 13 residues long. Germline CDR1 MNHEY, CDR2 SMNVEV (reference sequence). The V and J ends lost 9 bases and 4 bases respectively, with 15 bases between them. The CDR3 nucleotides read TGTGCCAGTTCCGGGTCGGGAATCTATGGCTACACCTTC. It codes for CASSGSGIYGYTF.

The chain employs TRBV7-9 and TRBJ1-5, with TRBD1 as a possible D gene (6 bases). The CDR3 runs 13 residues. Germline loops: CDR1 SEHNR, CDR2 FQNEAQ (reference sequence). V dropped 5 bases and J dropped 6 bases, with 11 bases sitting between them. The CDR3 coding sequence is TGTGCCAGCAGCCCCATACAGGGTCAGCCCCAGCATTTT. It codes for CASSPIQGQPQHF.

The chain couples TRBV27 to TRBJ1-2; a weak D match, TRBD1 (5 bases). V was shortened by 6 bases and J by 6 bases, with 11 bases between the two germline ends. This CDR3 has 12 residues. The germline V gene encodes CDR1 MNHEY and CDR2 SMNVEV (reference sequence). The DNA of the CDR3 is TGTGCCAGCAGCCGGGGGAGAGATGGCTACACCTTC. As protein: CASSRGRDGYTF.

The CDR3 protein is CASSVSGGPSTDTQYF. CDR3 sequence (DNA): TGTGCCAGCAGCGTTAGCGGAGGGCCTAGCACAGATACGCAGTATTTT. This rearrangement joins TRBV9 to TRBJ2-3, with D maybe TRBD2 (6 bases). Between the trimmed V and J ends, which lost 2 bases and 0 bases, there was a span of 13 bases. The germline CDR1 and CDR2 sequences are SGDLS and YYNGEE. The CDR3 runs 16 residues.

The gene calls are TRBV11-2 and TRBJ1-2; 10 bases fit TRBD1. CDR1 and CDR2 (germline): SGHAT, FQNNGV. This CDR3 has 14 amino acids. The V segment lost 6 bases and the J segment 5 bases; nucleotides outside the gene matches: 6. The CDR3 bases are TGTGCCAGCAGTACTCCGGGACAGGGGTATGGCTACACCTTC. This translates into CASSTPGQGYGYTF.

The chain couples TRBV28 to TRBJ1-2; no clear D. V gave up 1 base and J gave up 1 base, with 10 bases separating them. The CDR3 sequence is 15 residues long. Germline loops: CDR1 MDHEN, CDR2 SYDVKM. The CDR3 reads CASSLSGIYNYGYTF. DNA of the CDR3: TGTGCCAGCAGTTTATCGGGGATTTATAACTATGGCTACACCTTC.

The CDR3 nucleotides are TGTGCCAGCAGCTTAGTGGTCTTATCGACAGCTAACTATGGCTACACCTTC. This translates into CASSLVVLSTANYGYTF. The rearrangement links TRBV7-8 to TRBJ1-2; a possible D gene is TRBD1 (5 bases). The CDR3 is 17 residues long. CDR1 SGHVS and CDR2 FQNEAQ come from the germline V gene. Trimming took off 1 base at V and 0 bases at J, with 15 bases between the two ends.